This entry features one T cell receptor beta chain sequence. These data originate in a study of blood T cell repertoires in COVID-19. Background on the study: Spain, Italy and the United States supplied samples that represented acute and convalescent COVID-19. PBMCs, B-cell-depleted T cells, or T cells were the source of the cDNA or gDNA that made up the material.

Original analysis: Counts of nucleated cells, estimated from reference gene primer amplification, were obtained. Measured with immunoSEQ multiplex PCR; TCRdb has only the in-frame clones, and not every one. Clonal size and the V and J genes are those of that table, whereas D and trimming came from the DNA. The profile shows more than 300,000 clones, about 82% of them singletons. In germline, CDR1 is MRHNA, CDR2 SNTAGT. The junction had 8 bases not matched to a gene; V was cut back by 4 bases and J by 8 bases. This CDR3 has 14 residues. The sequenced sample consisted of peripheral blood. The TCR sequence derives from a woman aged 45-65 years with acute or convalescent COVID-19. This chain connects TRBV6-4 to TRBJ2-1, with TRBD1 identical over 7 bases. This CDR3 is CASSGQGGSDEQFF. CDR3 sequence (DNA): TGTGCCAGCAGTGGACAGGGTGGTAGCGATGAGCAGTTCTTC.